The 24 T cell receptor beta chains presented below share a single source sample, sequenced in a study of shared clonotypes between healthy human individuals. Profiling relied on immunoSEQ multiplex PCR, and the TCRdb table lists in-frame clones only, not all of them. The profile shows a few million clones, roughly 95% of them singletons. The specimen sequenced was naive CD4+ T cells sorted from blood. Subset given: CD45RA+ positively selected. These receptor sequences come from a man between 18 and 35 years old in good health.

The chain links TRBV6-4 to TRBJ2-1; 7 bases map to TRBD2. Germline V gene data show CDR1 as MRHNA and CDR2 as SNTAGT. The CDR3 has 15 residues. The ends lost 4 bases at V and 5 bases at J; junction bases unmatched: 8. The chain's CDR3 is CASSALSGVNNEQFF. The CDR3 DNA follows: TGTGCCAGCAGTGCGCTAAGCGGGGTAAACAATGAGCAGTTCTTC.

The chain couples TRBV5-6 to TRBJ2-4, with D maybe TRBD2 (5 bases). This CDR3 has 15 amino acids. Germline-derived CDR1 and CDR2 are SGHDT and YYEEEE. Trimming cost V 3 bases and J 0 bases, with 10 bases left between them. The CDR3, as DNA: TGTGCCAGCAGCTGGCGCCGGGGAGCCAAAAACATTCAGTACTTC. Amino acids: CASSWRRGAKNIQYF.

The chain employs TRBV5-4 and TRBJ2-7; 7 bases map to TRBD1. This CDR3 has 13 amino acids. The germline V gene has CDR1 SGHNT and CDR2 YYREEE (reference sequence). V dropped 3 bases and J dropped 6; count of bases not matched to a gene: 6. The CDR3 coding sequence is TGTGCCAGCAGCTACGAGGGGGCCTTCGAGCAGTACTTC. Its protein is CASSYEGAFEQYF.

A word on this clone: The sample holds other DNA sequences that translate to the same CDR3. The gene calls are TRBV5-1 and TRBJ2-5; 9 bases map to TRBD1. CDR1 is SGHRS, CDR2 YFSETQ, per germline. This CDR3 contains 14 residues. With 2 bases clipped from V and 3 bases from J, the junction kept 2 bases outside the gene matches. The CDR3 coding sequence is TGCGCCAGCAGCTTACAGGGGGCTAAAGAGACCCAGTACTTC. Translation: CASSLQGAKETQYF.

The gene calls are TRBV7-8 and TRBJ1-1; 7 nucleotides agree with TRBD1. V gave up 4 bases and J gave up 7 bases; unmatched junction bases: 3. CDR1 and CDR2 (germline): SGHVS, FQNEAQ. CDR3 length: 12 residues. In DNA form, the CDR3 reads TGTGCCAGCAGCTCTTGGGACAGTGAAGCTTTCTTT. It encodes CASSSWDSEAFF.

The V gene is TRBV6-6, the J gene TRBJ2-1; 9 bases align to TRBD2. The germline V gene encodes CDR1 MNHNY and CDR2 SVGAGI (reference sequence). The CDR3 is 15 amino acids. V shed 5 bases and J 10 bases; nucleotides not matched to a gene: 12. The CDR3, as DNA: TGTGCCAGCAGTAGCGCCAGCGGGGGGTCGGGAGAGCAGTTCTTC. Its translation: CASSSASGGSGEQFF.

V usage is TRBV11-2 and J usage is TRBJ1-4; 7 bases are a match to TRBD1. Germline values: CDR1 SGHAT, CDR2 FQNNGV. V shed 5 bases, J shed 8 bases, and the junction held 11 bases outside the gene matches. The CDR3 has 15 residues. CDR3 region: CASSPSGGTYEKLFF. In DNA form, the CDR3 reads TGTGCCAGCAGCCCCTCAGGGGGTACCTACGAAAAACTGTTTTTT.

The chain carries TRBV29-1 and TRBJ1-1; possibly TRBD1 for D (6 bases). The CDR3 runs 13 residues. V shed 7 bases and J shed 0 bases, with 12 bases lying between them. In germline, CDR1 is SQVTM, CDR2 ANQGSEA. CDR3 sequence: CSGADSLNTEAFF. Written as DNA, the CDR3 is TGCAGCGGGGCGGACAGCCTGAACACTGAAGCTTTCTTT.

V is TRBV5-4 and J is TRBJ2-1; perhaps TRBD2 as D (5 bases). This CDR3 comprises 14 residues. Germline values: CDR1 SGHNT, CDR2 YYREEE (reference sequence). The V gene lost 4 bases and the J gene lost 7 bases, with 15 bases spanning the gap. CDR3 residues: CASSPRVGGNEQFF. The CDR3 nucleotides read TGTGCCAGCAGCCCCCGTGTCGGCGGGAATGAGCAGTTCTTC.

The J gene is TRBJ2-7, the V gene TRBV5-6, with D tentatively TRBD2 (6 bases). V was cut by 1 base and J by 1 base, with 15 bases left in between. The germline CDR1 and CDR2 sequences are SGHDT and YYEEEE. The CDR3 consists of 16 residues. CDR3 sequence (DNA): TGTGCCAGCAGCTTGTGGCGACTAGGTAGGTCCTACGAGCAGTACTTC. It translates to CASSLWRLGRSYEQYF. Complete variable domain (other parts from reference TRBV5-6 and TRBJ2-7): DAGVTQSPTHLIKTRGQQVTLRCSPKSGHDTVSWYQQALGQGPQFIFQYYEEEERQRGNFPDRFSGHQFPNYSSELNVNALLLGDSALYLCASSLWRLGRSYEQYFGPGTRLTVT.

The chain carries TRBV6-1 and TRBJ2-2; TRBD2 might be the D (5 bases). CDR1 MNHNS and CDR2 SASEGT come from the germline V gene. The length of the CDR3 is 15 residues. Trimming shortened V by 2 bases and J by 7 bases, and 14 bases separated the two germline ends. CDR3 DNA sequence: TGTGCCAGCAGTGAAAGCGGTTGGGGAAGCGGGGAGCTGTTTTTT. It is translated as CASSESGWGSGELFF.

The chain couples TRBV29-1 to TRBJ1-6; 8 bases line up with TRBD1. With 5 bases clipped from V and 6 bases from J, the junction kept 9 bases outside the gene matches. The CDR3 totals 15 residues. Germline V CDR1 and CDR2: SQVTM, ANQGSEA. Written as DNA, the CDR3 is TGCAGCGTTAAGACAGGGGAAACCTTTAATTCACCCCTCCACTTT. Amino acids: CSVKTGETFNSPLHF.

The chain combines TRBV6-1 with TRBJ2-7, with D hard to call. From germline, CDR1 is MNHNS and CDR2 SASEGT. Trimming stripped 3 bases from V and 6 bases from J, with 18 bases between. CDR3 size: 15 residues. The CDR3 protein is CASSDDPLDWGEQYF. The CDR3 DNA reads as TGTGCCAGCAGTGACGACCCCCTCGATTGGGGCGAGCAGTACTTC.

The chain links TRBV30 to TRBJ1-5; maybe TRBD1 (6 bases). CDR3 size: 17 residues. CDR1 GTSNPN and CDR2 SVGIG come from the germline V gene (reference sequence). V dropped 1 base and J dropped 1 base, with 17 bases sitting between them. This chain's CDR3 is CAWSDLDRDISNQPQHF. As DNA, the CDR3 is TGTGCCTGGAGTGACCTAGACCGGGACATAAGCAATCAGCCCCAGCATTTT.

The J gene is TRBJ1-1, the V gene TRBV9, with a weak D call TRBD1 (5 bases). Germline V CDR1 and CDR2: SGDLS, YYNGEE. CDR3 size: 15 residues. The ends were cut back, 4 bases at V and 1 base at J, with 14 bases in the middle. CDR3: CASSFAGTKNTEAFF. The CDR3 DNA is TGTGCCAGCAGCTTCGCCGGGACCAAGAACACTGAAGCTTTCTTT.

This clone has only one observation. The rearrangement uses TRBV5-1 and TRBJ1-2; D call uncertain. Germline V lookup: CDR1 SGHRS, CDR2 YFSETQ. Trimming pared 0 bases from V and 4 bases from J, leaving 10 bases between. The CDR3 has 14 amino acids. CDR3 in DNA: TGCGCCAGCAGCTTGGAGACCGCGACCTATGGCTACACCTTC. This codes for CASSLETATYGYTF. The whole variable domain, remainder taken from reference TRBV5-1 and TRBJ1-2, is KAGVTQTPRYLIKTRGQQVTLSCSPISGHRSVSWYQQTPGQGLQFLFEYFSETQRNKGNFPGRFSGRQFSNSRSEMNVSTLELGDSALYLCASSLETATYGYTFGSGTRLTVV.

The chain is built from TRBV6-5 and TRBJ2-7, with D perhaps TRBD1 (6 bases). V was trimmed by 5 bases and J by 4 bases, leaving 15 bases between them. This CDR3 has 14 amino acids. The germline CDR1 and CDR2 sequences are MNHEY and SVGAGI. The CDR3 is CASSRSQGNYEQYF. Written as DNA, the CDR3 is TGTGCCAGCAGTCGAAGCCAGGGGAATTACGAGCAGTACTTC.

With respect to this clone: Other DNA sequences of this sample code for an identical CDR3. This rearrangement joins TRBV18 to TRBJ1-2; 9 bases line up with TRBD1. From germline, CDR1 is KGHSH and CDR2 LQKENI. Trimming at V came to 3 bases and at J to 3 bases, leaving 2 bases not matched to a gene. The CDR3 consists of 14 residues. CDR3 in DNA: TGTGCCAGCTCACCTGGGACAGGGCACTATGGCTACACCTTC. This codes for CASSPGTGHYGYTF.

The chain recombines TRBV6-1 with TRBJ1-6, with D perhaps TRBD1 (5 bases). The ends were cut back, 4 bases at V and 8 bases at J, with 12 bases in the middle. The CDR3 is made up of 14 amino acids. Germline V lookup: CDR1 MNHNS, CDR2 SASEGT. The CDR3 loop reads CASSAPGVYSPLHF. The DNA for the CDR3 is TGTGCCAGCAGTGCCCCGGGGGTCTATTCACCCCTCCACTTT.

Concerning this clone: Other DNA sequences from this sample encode an identical CDR3 as well. The V and J genes are TRBV7-9 and TRBJ1-1, with D possibly being TRBD1 (6 bases). CDR3 length equals 14 residues. The germline V gene has CDR1 SEHNR and CDR2 FQNEAQ (reference sequence). Trimming cost V 5 bases and J 0 bases, with 10 bases left between them. CDR3 nucleotide sequence: TGTGCCAGCAGCCCCGGGACACTGAACACTGAAGCTTTCTTT. It encodes CASSPGTLNTEAFF.

The chain has TRBV4-1 and TRBJ2-3, with D possibly being TRBD2 (5 bases). The V end lost 0 bases, the J end lost 0 bases, and 10 bases lay between the germline ends. CDR3 length equals 16 residues. Germline CDR1 reads MGHRA; CDR2 reads YSYEKL. The CDR3 sequence is CASSQERATSTDTQYF. In DNA, the CDR3 is TGCGCCAGCAGCCAAGAGCGGGCTACCAGCACAGATACGCAGTATTTT.

This clone has a single count. This chain uses TRBV19 with TRBJ1-1, with D hard to call. Germline assignment: CDR1 LNHDA and CDR2 SQIVND (reference sequence). The length of the CDR3 is 14 residues. Trimming left V 5 bases short and J 0 bases short, with 10 bases between. This CDR3 reads CASSGRIMNTEAFF. CDR3 bases: TGTGCCAGTAGTGGCAGGATTATGAACACTGAAGCTTTCTTT.

The V gene is TRBV28, the J gene TRBJ1-2, with D hard to call. V shed 3 bases and J shed 14 bases, with 22 bases lying between them. Germline V gives CDR1 MDHEN, CDR2 SYDVKM. The CDR3 extends over 14 amino acids. The CDR3 DNA follows: TGTGCCAGCAGTTTTTCGATAGGTCCACAACTGAGGACCTTC. Translation gives CASSFSIGPQLRTF.

V gene TRBV7-9 combines with J gene TRBJ1-2; no clear D. The CDR3 loop spans 15 amino acids. CDR1 is SEHNR and CDR2 is FQNEAQ in the germline V gene (reference sequence). V gave up 5 bases and J gave up 7 bases, with 20 bases separating them. The DNA for the CDR3 is TGTGCCAGCAGCCCCTCCGCAGGACGCCTCGTTGGCTACACCTTC. It is translated as CASSPSAGRLVGYTF.